This TCR beta chain was sequenced during a study of stem cell transplantation in POMP-related autoinflammatory disease. Study details: Defective thymoproteasomes were hypothesized to impair CD8+ T-cell positive selection. Before transplant: CD4+ naive skewing, low CD8+ proportions, reduced cytokine secretion.

V lost 6 bases, J lost 0 bases, and 6 bases stayed unmatched. CDR1 LNHNV and CDR2 YYDKDF come from the germline V gene (reference sequence). This CDR3 has 15 amino acids. Data came from immunoSEQ multiplex PCR; TCRdb stores just in-frame clones and leaves some out. The table includes around 11,000 clones, approximately 86% detected once. Points from the study as a whole: Across all analyzed T-cell subsets, patients with PRAID tended toward reduced diversity and increased clonality. Fewer unique TRB V-J gene pairings were identified in patients with PRAID.

PRAID combined immunodeficiency and autoinflammation. Note on this clone: Its target is unknown.

The origin of this receptor is a human donor with POMP-related autoinflammation and immune dysregulation (PRAID). V gene TRBV15 combines with J gene TRBJ1-1; 8 nucleotides match TRBD1. Specimen: CD8+ T cells from PBMCs, collected before stem cell transplantation. The CDR3 sequence is CATRGGQALNTEAFF. In DNA, the CDR3 is TGTGCCACCAGGGGGGGACAGGCATTGAACACTGAAGCTTTCTTT.